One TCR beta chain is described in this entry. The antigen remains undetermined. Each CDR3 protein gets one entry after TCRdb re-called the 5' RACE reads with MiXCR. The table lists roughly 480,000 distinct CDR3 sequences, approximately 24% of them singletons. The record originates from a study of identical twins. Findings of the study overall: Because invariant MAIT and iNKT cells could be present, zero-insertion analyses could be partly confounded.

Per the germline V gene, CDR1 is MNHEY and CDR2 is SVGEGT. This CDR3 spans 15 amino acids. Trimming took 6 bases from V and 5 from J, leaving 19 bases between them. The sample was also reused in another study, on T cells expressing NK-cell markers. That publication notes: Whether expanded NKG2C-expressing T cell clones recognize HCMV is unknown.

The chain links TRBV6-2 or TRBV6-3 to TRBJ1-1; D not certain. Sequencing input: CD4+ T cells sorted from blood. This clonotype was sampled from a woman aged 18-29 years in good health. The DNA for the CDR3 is TGTGCCAGCAGCAGACATGGAGAACTGAGGACTGAAGCTTTCTTT. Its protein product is CASSRHGELRTEAFF.